The rows below give T cell receptor beta chains drawn from one sample of a study of shared clonotypes between healthy human individuals. Generated by immunoSEQ multiplex PCR, the TCRdb table keeps only in-frame clones and is missing some. The table lists about 2.2 million clones, 80% to 95% of them singletons. Sequencing used naive CD8+ T cells from PBMCs. The receptors stem from a man younger than 30 in good health. Some clones in this sample may be carry-over from other donors' samples. Both conserved end residues are trimmed from each CDR3. Fields, in order: CDR3 protein, V gene, J gene.

CDR3aa: ASSEALGGGSGYT; v_gene: TRBV6-1; j_gene: TRBJ1-2
CDR3aa: ASSLGLAVYNEQF; v_gene: TRBV5-1; j_gene: TRBJ2-1
CDR3aa: SVGGDTANYGYT; v_gene: TRBV29-1; j_gene: TRBJ1-2
CDR3aa: SVAVSVFYEQY; v_gene: TRBV29-1; j_gene: TRBJ2-7
CDR3aa: ATSRGPQGTLAKNIQY; v_gene: TRBV15; j_gene: TRBJ2-4
CDR3aa: ASSLGRGLLF; v_gene: TRBV7-9; j_gene: TRBJ1-4
CDR3aa: ASSPPGGTSNTEAF; v_gene: TRBV28; j_gene: TRBJ1-1
CDR3aa: ASTRVGYGYT; v_gene: TRBV28; j_gene: TRBJ1-2
CDR3aa: SDHRGLKTEAF; v_gene: TRBV29-1; j_gene: TRBJ1-1
CDR3aa: ASSPEGTLYSNQPQH; v_gene: TRBV4-1; j_gene: TRBJ1-5
CDR3aa: ASGIDGTEAF; v_gene: TRBV12-5; j_gene: TRBJ1-1
CDR3aa: AWARRGSYEQY; v_gene: TRBV30; j_gene: TRBJ2-7
CDR3aa: ASSLAWSSYNEQF; v_gene: TRBV11-1; j_gene: TRBJ2-1
CDR3aa: ASSFRTSGNTDTQY; v_gene: TRBV7-9; j_gene: TRBJ2-3
CDR3aa: ASIRDRSNEQY; v_gene: TRBV2; j_gene: TRBJ2-7
CDR3aa: AWGALANTGELF; v_gene: TRBV30; j_gene: TRBJ2-2
CDR3aa: ASSLAVGDRLQNTEAF; v_gene: TRBV5-1; j_gene: TRBJ1-1
CDR3aa: ASSPSTGIIPYEQY; v_gene: TRBV9; j_gene: TRBJ2-7
CDR3aa: ASSLDSDYNEQF; v_gene: TRBV5-6; j_gene: TRBJ2-1
CDR3aa: ASSSDRGHAGELF; v_gene: TRBV21-1; j_gene: TRBJ2-2
CDR3aa: ASSHGTASTDTQY; v_gene: TRBV14; j_gene: TRBJ2-3
CDR3aa: ASGASSYEQY; v_gene: TRBV6-5; j_gene: TRBJ2-7
CDR3aa: SVPRRDGPYSTGELF; v_gene: TRBV29-1; j_gene: TRBJ2-2
CDR3aa: ASSQRTPSANTGELF; v_gene: TRBV4-3; j_gene: TRBJ2-2
CDR3aa: ASSSTGVFGEQY; v_gene: TRBV7-9; j_gene: TRBJ2-7
CDR3aa: ASRDWKLNTEAF; v_gene: TRBV6-5; j_gene: TRBJ1-1
CDR3aa: ASSFVVGTGELF; v_gene: TRBV27; j_gene: TRBJ2-2
CDR3aa: ASSLRGGSTDTQY; v_gene: TRBV7-9; j_gene: TRBJ2-3
CDR3aa: ASSSGLAGGPLNEQF; v_gene: TRBV9; j_gene: TRBJ2-1
CDR3aa: ATTTGVNTEAF; v_gene: TRBV15; j_gene: TRBJ1-1
CDR3aa: ASSVGRGLSYEQY; v_gene: TRBV9; j_gene: TRBJ2-7
CDR3aa: ASSPRGTYEQY; v_gene: TRBV27; j_gene: TRBJ2-7
CDR3aa: SVWTESSGNTIY; v_gene: TRBV29-1; j_gene: TRBJ1-3
CDR3aa: ASMKGPVGGYT; v_gene: TRBV23-1; j_gene: TRBJ1-2
CDR3aa: ASSLGTSGYNEQF; v_gene: TRBV7-3; j_gene: TRBJ2-1
CDR3aa: ASRMPRDRVSTGELF; v_gene: TRBV7-2; j_gene: TRBJ2-2
CDR3aa: ASSRSGFSSYNEQF; v_gene: TRBV5-1; j_gene: TRBJ2-1
CDR3aa: ASSLSSGYEQY; v_gene: TRBV27; j_gene: TRBJ2-7
CDR3aa: ASSLRDTDTQY; v_gene: TRBV7-3; j_gene: TRBJ2-3
CDR3aa: ASSLRSGGWANEQF; v_gene: TRBV7-9; j_gene: TRBJ2-1
CDR3aa: ASSFPLDTQY; v_gene: TRBV11-2; j_gene: TRBJ2-3
CDR3aa: ASSLTPNTGELF; v_gene: TRBV5-8; j_gene: TRBJ2-2
CDR3aa: SVVGGDTGELF; v_gene: TRBV29-1; j_gene: TRBJ2-2
CDR3aa: ASSHRALSYTGELF; v_gene: TRBV5-8; j_gene: TRBJ2-2
CDR3aa: ASSSGSYEQY; v_gene: TRBV6-1; j_gene: TRBJ2-7
CDR3aa: ASSAPREGESNEQF; v_gene: TRBV19; j_gene: TRBJ2-1
CDR3aa: ASTVGGGNHEQY; v_gene: TRBV27; j_gene: TRBJ2-7
CDR3aa: ASSRGGGYGYT; v_gene: TRBV19; j_gene: TRBJ1-2
CDR3aa: ASSIRDSDIQY; v_gene: TRBV19; j_gene: TRBJ2-4
CDR3aa: ASSPALVSEQY; v_gene: TRBV27; j_gene: TRBJ2-7
CDR3aa: ASSLAGETGELF; v_gene: TRBV4-2; j_gene: TRBJ2-2
CDR3aa: ASSLSTSGVSYEQY; v_gene: TRBV11-2; j_gene: TRBJ2-7
CDR3aa: ASSKLLRDPYNEQF; v_gene: TRBV27; j_gene: TRBJ2-1